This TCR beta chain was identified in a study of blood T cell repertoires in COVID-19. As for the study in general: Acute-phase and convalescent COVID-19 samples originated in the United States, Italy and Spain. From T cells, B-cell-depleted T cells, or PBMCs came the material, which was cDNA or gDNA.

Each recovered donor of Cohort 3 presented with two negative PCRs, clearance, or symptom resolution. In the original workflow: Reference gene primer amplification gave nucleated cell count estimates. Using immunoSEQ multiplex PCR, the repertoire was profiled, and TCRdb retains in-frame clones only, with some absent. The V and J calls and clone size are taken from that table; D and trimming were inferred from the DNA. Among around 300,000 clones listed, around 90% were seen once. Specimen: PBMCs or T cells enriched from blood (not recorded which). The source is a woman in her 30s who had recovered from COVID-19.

The CDR3 protein is CASSVPQGLDLLRDSTDTQYF. In DNA, the CDR3 is TGTGCCAGCAGCGTGCCGCAAGGACTGGACCTTCTTCGGGATAGCACAGATACGCAGTATTTT. The V and J genes are TRBV9 and TRBJ2-3, with a possible D match to TRBD2 (5 bases). Germline V gene data show CDR1 as SGDLS and CDR2 as YYNGEE. CDR3 length equals 21 residues. The V and J ends lost 2 bases and 0 bases respectively, with 28 bases between them.